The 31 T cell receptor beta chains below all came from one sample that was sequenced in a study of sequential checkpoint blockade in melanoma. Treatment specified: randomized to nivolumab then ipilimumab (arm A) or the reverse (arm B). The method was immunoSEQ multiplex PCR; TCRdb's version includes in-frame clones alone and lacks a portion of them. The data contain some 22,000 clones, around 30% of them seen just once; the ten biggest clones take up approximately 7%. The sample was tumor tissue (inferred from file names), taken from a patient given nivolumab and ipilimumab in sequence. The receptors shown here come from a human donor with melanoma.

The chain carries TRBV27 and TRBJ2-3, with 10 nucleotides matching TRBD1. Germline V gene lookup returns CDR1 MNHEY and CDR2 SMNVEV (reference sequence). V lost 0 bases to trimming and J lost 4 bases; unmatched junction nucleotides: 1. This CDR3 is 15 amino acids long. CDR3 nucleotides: TGTGCCAGCAGTTTATCTGGGACAGGGGCAGATACGCAGTATTTT. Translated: CASSLSGTGADTQYF.

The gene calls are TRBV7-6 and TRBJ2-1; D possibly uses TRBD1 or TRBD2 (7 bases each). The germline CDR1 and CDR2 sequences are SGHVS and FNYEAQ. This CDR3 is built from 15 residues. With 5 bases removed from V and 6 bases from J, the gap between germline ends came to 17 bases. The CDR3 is CASSRTDREGNEQFF. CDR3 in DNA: TGTGCCAGCAGCCGAACCGACAGGGAGGGCAATGAGCAGTTCTTC.

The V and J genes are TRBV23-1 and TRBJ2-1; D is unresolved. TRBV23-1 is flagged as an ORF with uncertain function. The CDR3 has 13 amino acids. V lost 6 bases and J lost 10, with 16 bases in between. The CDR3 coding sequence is TGCGCCAGCAGCCTAGACCCCGTCAGGGAGCAGTTCTTC. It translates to CASSLDPVREQFF.

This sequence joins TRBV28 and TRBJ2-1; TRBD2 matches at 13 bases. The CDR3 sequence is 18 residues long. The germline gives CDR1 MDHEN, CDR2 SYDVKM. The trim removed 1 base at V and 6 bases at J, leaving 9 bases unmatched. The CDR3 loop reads CASSLSLGLAGVRNEQFF. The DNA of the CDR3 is TGTGCCAGCAGTTTATCCCTCGGACTAGCGGGAGTTCGCAATGAGCAGTTCTTC.

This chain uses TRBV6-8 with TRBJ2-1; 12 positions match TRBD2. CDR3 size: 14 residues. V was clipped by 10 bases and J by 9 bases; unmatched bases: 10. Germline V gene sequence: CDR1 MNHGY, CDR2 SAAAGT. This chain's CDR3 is CATRLAGAEGEQFF. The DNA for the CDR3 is TGTGCCACTCGACTAGCGGGGGCGGAGGGTGAGCAGTTCTTC.

CDR3 sequence (DNA): TGTGCCAGCAGATTCAGCGGGACAGGGGACCGAGGCTACACCTTC. Translating gives CASRFSGTGDRGYTF. The chain uses TRBV6-8 and TRBJ1-2, with TRBD1 matching 10 bases. Trimming cost V 6 bases and J 8 bases; bases outside gene matches: 12. Germline loops: CDR1 MNHGY, CDR2 SAAAGT. The CDR3 has 15 residues.

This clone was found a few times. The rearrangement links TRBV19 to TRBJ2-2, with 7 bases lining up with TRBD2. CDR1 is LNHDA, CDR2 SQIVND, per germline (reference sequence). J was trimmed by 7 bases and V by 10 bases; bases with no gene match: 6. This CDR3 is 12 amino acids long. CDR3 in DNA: TGTGCCACCCGGGGGGACTTCGGGGAGCTGTTTTTT. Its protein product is CATRGDFGELFF.

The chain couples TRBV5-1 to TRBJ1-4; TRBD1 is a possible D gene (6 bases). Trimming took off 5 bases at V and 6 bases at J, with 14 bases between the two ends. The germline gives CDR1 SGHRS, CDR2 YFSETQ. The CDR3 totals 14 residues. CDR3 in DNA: TGCGCCAGCAGTCTTCGGGACACGGATGAAAAACTGTTTTTT. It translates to CASSLRDTDEKLFF.

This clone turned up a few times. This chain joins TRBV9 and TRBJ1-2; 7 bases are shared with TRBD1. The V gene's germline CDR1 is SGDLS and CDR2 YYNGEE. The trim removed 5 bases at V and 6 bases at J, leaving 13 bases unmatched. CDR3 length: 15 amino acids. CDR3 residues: CASSLLQGGEDGYTF. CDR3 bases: TGTGCCAGCAGTCTTCTCCAGGGGGGAGAGGATGGCTACACCTTC.

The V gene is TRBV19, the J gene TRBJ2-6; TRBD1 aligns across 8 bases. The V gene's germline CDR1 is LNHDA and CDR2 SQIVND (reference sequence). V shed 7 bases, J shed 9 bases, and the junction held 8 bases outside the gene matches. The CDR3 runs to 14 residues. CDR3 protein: CASTRQGNDNVLTF. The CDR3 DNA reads TGTGCCAGTACCCGACAGGGGAATGACAACGTCCTGACTTTC.

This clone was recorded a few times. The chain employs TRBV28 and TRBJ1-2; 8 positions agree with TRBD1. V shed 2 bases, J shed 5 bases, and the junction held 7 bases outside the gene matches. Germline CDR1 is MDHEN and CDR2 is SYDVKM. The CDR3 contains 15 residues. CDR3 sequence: CASSLGPGTGYGYTF. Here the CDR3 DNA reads TGTGCCAGCAGTTTAGGCCCCGGGACAGGATATGGCTACACCTTC.

The DNA for the CDR3 is TGCGCCAGCAGCTTGAGGCTAGATCGAGGCGGGGAGCTGTTTTTT. It translates to CASSLRLDRGGELFF. The chain joins TRBV5-1 to TRBJ2-2, with D uncertain. V dropped 1 base and J dropped 7 bases, with 14 bases sitting between them. CDR3 length: 15 amino acids. The germline gives CDR1 SGHRS, CDR2 YFSETQ. The variable domain in full, with the rest retrieved from reference TRBV5-1 and TRBJ2-2, is KAGVTQTPRYLIKTRGQQVTLSCSPISGHRSVSWYQQTPGQGLQFLFEYFSETQRNKGNFPGRFSGRQFSNSRSEMNVSTLELGDSALYLCASSLRLDRGGELFFGEGSRLTVL.

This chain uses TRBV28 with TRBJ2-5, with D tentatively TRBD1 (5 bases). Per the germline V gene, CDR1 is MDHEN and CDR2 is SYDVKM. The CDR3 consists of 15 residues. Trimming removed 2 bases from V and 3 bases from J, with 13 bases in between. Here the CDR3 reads CASSLARVEKETQYF. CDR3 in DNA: TGTGCCAGCAGTTTAGCCAGGGTAGAGAAAGAGACCCAGTACTTC. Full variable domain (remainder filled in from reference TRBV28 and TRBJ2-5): DVKVTQSSRYLVKRTGEKVFLECVQDMDHENMFWYRQDPGLGLRLIYFSYDVKMKEKGDIPEGYSVSREKKERFSLILESASTNQTSMYLCASSLARVEKETQYFGPGTRLLVL.

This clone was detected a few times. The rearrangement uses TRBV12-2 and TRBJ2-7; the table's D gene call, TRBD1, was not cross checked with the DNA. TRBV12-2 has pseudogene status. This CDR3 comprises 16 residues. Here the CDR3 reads CASRLRRSQSSYEQYF. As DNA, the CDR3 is TGTGCAAGTCGCTTACGACGTTCACAGAGCTCCTACGAGCAGTACTTC.

CDR3 DNA: TGTGCCAGTAGTATCGGCGCGGGGGGCGACTACACCTTC. Encoded protein: CASSIGAGGDYTF. J is TRBJ1-2 and V is TRBV19, with D maybe TRBD1 (6 bases). The CDR3 has 13 residues. The germline V gene encodes CDR1 LNHDA and CDR2 SQIVND (reference sequence). V was shortened by 3 bases and J by 10 bases, with 15 bases between the two germline ends.

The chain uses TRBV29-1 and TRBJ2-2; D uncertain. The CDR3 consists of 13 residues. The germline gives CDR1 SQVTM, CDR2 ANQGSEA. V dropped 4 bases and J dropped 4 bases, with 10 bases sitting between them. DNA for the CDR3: TGCAGCGTTGCTAGGGAACCCACCGGGGAGCTGTTTTTT. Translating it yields CSVAREPTGELFF.

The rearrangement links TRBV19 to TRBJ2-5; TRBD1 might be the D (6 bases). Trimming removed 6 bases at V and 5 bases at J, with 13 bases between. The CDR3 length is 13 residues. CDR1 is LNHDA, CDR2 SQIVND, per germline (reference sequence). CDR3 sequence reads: CASRDSGIETQYF. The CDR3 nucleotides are TGTGCCAGTAGGGACAGTGGGATTGAGACCCAGTACTTC.

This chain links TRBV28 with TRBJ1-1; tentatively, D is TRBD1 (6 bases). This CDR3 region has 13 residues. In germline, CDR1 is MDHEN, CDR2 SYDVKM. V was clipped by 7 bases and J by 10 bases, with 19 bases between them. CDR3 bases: TGTGCCAGCAAACGGGGGGCAGGAGGGGGAGCTTTCTTT. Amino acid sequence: CASKRGAGGGAFF. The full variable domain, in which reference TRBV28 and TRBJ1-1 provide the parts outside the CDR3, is DVKVTQSSRYLVKRTGEKVFLECVQDMDHENMFWYRQDPGLGLRLIYFSYDVKMKEKGDIPEGYSVSREKKERFSLILESASTNQTSMYLCASKRGAGGGAFFGQGTRLTVV.

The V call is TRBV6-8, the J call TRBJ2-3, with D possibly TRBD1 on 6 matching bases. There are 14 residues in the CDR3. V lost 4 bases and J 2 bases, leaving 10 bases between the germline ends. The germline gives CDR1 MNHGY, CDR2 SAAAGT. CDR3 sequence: CASSSDSYTDTQYF. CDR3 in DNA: TGTGCCAGCAGTTCGGACAGTTACACAGATACGCAGTATTTT.

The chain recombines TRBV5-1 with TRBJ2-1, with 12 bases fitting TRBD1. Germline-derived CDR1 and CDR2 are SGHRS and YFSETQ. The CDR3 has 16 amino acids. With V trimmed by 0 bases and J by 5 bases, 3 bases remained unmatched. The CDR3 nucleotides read TGCGCCAGCAGCTTGGCCGGGACAGGGGGCCACAATGAGCAGTTCTTC. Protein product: CASSLAGTGGHNEQFF. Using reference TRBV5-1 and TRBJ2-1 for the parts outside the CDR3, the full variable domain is KAGVTQTPRYLIKTRGQQVTLSCSPISGHRSVSWYQQTPGQGLQFLFEYFSETQRNKGNFPGRFSGRQFSNSRSEMNVSTLELGDSALYLCASSLAGTGGHNEQFFGPGTRLTVL.

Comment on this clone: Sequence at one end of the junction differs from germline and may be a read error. The CDR3 here is CAISVRGGWNTEAFF. The CDR3 DNA is TGTGCCATCAGTGTCAGAGGGGGATGGAACACTGAAGCTTTCTTT. The chain uses TRBV6-8 and TRBJ1-1; D perhaps matches TRBD1 (6 bases). Per germline, CDR1 MNHGY and CDR2 SAAAGT. CDR3 length equals 15 residues.

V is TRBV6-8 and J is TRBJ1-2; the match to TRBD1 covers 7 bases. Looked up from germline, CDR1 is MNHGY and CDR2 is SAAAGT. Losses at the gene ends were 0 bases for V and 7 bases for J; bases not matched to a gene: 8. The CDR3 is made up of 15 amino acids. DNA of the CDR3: TGTGCCAGCAGTTACTCGACAGGGTTCCTTTCTGGCTACACCTTC. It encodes CASSYSTGFLSGYTF.

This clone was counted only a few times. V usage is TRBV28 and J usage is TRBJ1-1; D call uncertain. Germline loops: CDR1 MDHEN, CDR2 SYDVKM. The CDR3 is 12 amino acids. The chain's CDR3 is CASSSVNTEAFF. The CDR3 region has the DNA TGTGCTAGCTCCTCTGTGAACACTGAAGCTTTCTTT.

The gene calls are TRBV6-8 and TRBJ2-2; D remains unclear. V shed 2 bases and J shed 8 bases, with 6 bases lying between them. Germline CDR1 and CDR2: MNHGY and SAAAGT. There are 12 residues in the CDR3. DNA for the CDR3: TGTGCCAGCAGTTACGGTACAGGGGAGCTGTTTTTT. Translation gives CASSYGTGELFF.

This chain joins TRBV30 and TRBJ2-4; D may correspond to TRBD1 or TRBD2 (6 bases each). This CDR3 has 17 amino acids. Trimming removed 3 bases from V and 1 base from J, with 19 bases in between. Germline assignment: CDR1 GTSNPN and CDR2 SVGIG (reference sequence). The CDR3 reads CAWSPYGGRAAKNIQYF. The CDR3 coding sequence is TGTGCCTGGAGCCCCTATGGGGGGCGAGCGGCCAAAAACATTCAGTACTTC.

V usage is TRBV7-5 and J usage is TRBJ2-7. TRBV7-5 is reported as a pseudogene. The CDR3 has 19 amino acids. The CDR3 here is CARSLAKSDPNPLSYEQYF. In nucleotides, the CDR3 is TGTGCCAGAAGCTTGGCCAAGTCAGACCCAAACCCTCTCTCCTACGAGCAGTACTTC.

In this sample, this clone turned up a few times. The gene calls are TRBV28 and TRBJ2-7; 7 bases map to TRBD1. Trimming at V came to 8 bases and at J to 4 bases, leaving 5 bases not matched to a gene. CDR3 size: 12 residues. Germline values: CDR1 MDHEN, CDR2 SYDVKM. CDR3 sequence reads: CASGDSPYEQYF. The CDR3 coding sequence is TGTGCCAGCGGGGACAGTCCTTACGAGCAGTACTTC.

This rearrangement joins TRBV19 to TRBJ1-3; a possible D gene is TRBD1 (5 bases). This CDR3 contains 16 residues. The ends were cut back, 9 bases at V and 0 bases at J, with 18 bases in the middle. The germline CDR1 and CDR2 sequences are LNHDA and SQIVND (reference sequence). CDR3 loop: CASRVRTDFSGNTIYF. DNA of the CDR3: TGTGCCAGCAGGGTCCGGACTGATTTCTCTGGAAACACCATATATTTT. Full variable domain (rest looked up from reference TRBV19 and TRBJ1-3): DGGITQSPKYLFRKEGQNVTLSCEQNLNHDAMYWYRQDPGQGLRLIYYSQIVNDFQKGDIAEGYSVSREKKESFPLTVTSAQKNPTAFYLCASRVRTDFSGNTIYFGEGSWLTVV.

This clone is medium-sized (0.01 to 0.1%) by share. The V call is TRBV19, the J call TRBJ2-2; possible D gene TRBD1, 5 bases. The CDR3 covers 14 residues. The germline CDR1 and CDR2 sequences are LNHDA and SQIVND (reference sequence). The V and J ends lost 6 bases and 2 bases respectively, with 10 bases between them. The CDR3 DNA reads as TGTGCCAGTAGCCAGGGATTCAACACCGGGGAGCTGTTTTTT. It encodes CASSQGFNTGELFF.

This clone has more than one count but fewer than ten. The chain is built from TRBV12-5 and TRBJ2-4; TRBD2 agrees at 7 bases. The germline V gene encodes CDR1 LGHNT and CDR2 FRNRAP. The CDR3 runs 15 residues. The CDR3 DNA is TGTGCCAGCACGATCGGGGGGTCGGCCAAAAACATTCAGTACTTC. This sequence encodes CASTIGGSAKNIQYF.

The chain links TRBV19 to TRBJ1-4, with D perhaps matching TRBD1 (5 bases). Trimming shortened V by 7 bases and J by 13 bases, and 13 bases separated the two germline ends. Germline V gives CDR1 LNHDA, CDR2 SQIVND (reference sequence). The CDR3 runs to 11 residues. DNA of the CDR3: TGTGCCAGTACCTTACAGGACACACTGTTTTTT. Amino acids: CASTLQDTLFF.